The sample holds many counts of the clone carrying this T cell receptor (beta chain). Its target is not known. The record originates from a study of early T cells in non-severe SARS-CoV-2 infection. Turning to the study itself: It was bulk RNA from unsorted whole blood that was sequenced, and the chains were unpaired. General observations from the study: VDJdb matching skewed toward anti-spike CD8 responses, missing private and CD4 specificities.

The CDR3 is made up of 18 amino acids. CDR1 and CDR2 (germline): SGHTA, FQGNSA. The trim removed 2 bases at V and 2 bases at J, leaving 6 bases unmatched. Individual cDNA molecules received unique molecular identifiers. TCRdb called the 5' RACE reads again in MiXCR, with one record for every CDR3 protein. The top ten hold 21% of the sample, which has about 130,000 distinct CDR3 sequences, under 15% seen once. Source material: whole blood. This sequence was found in an adult who was a healthcare worker with PCR-confirmed SARS-CoV-2 infection or an uninfected control (not recorded which). This chain links TRBV7-2 with TRBJ2-3, with 14 bases fitting TRBD2. This CDR3 is CASSLLRLAGGFTDTQYF. The DNA for the CDR3 is TGTGCCAGCAGCTTACTCAGACTAGCGGGGGGGTTCACAGATACGCAGTATTTT. The full variable domain, completed using reference TRBV7-2 and TRBJ2-3, is GAGVSQSPSNKVTEKGKDVELRCDPISGHTALYWYRQSLGQGLEFLIYFQGNSAPDKSGLPSDRFSAERTGGSVSTLTIQRTQQEDSAVYLCASSLLRLAGGFTDTQYFGPGTRLTVL.